The entry below gives a single TCR beta chain sequence along with its context. Its specificity is not known. V gave up 5 bases and J gave up 1 base, with 16 bases separating them. The germline V gene has CDR1 SGHTA and CDR2 FQGNSA. The CDR3 extends over 16 amino acids. These data are taken from a study of response to subunit inactivated influenza vaccine. TCRdb recomputed calls from the RT-PCR reads with MiXCR, one row per CDR3 protein. The sample has a few hundred thousand distinct CDR3 sequences, approximately 15% seen once. Study-level findings and limits: Authors suggested each seasonal influenza vaccination recruits few new T cells.

The source material was PBMCs from blood, sampled less than 13 days after vaccination. This receptor was taken from a man aged 50-59 years who received an inactivated influenza vaccine. V usage is TRBV7-2 and J usage is TRBJ2-3; D gene ambiguous. CDR3 residues: CASSQGILMGTDTQYF. The CDR3 DNA sequence: TGTGCCAGCAGCCAAGGTATCCTCATGGGCACAGATACGCAGTATTTT.